This TCR beta chain was sequenced during a study of blood T cell repertoires in COVID-19. The wider study: From the United States, Italy and Spain came samples of acute and convalescent COVID-19. Sample material is recorded as cDNA or gDNA derived from T cells, B-cell-depleted T cells, or PBMCs.

Measured with immunoSEQ multiplex PCR; TCRdb has only the in-frame clones, and not every one. The sample carries around 100,000 clones, 70% to 90% recorded once. Trimming took 4 bases from V and 4 from J, leaving 12 bases between them. The CDR3 loop spans 14 amino acids. CDR1 and CDR2 (germline): SGDLS, YYNGEE. This TCR was recovered from a human donor in a cohort sampled during active COVID-19. What was sequenced was peripheral blood. This chain joins TRBV9 and TRBJ1-3; TRBD1 might be the D (6 bases). The CDR3 sequence: CASSLGGAGNTIYF. The CDR3 region has the DNA TGTGCCAGCAGCCTGGGGGGGGCCGGAAACACCATATATTTT.